The T cell receptor (beta chain) described here comes from a study of T cells during gluten challenge in celiac disease (dated by TCRdb to about 2017). In the study overall: Blood was collected at baseline, day 6 and day 14 of the challenge, and duodenal biopsies at baseline and day 14. On the Illumina MiSeq, single-cell libraries were sequenced as paired-end 250 bp and bulk libraries as paired-end 300 bp. General study outcomes and caveats: The circulating gluten-specific T cells hit their peak on day 6, and the day-6 repertoire seemed to be made up largely of expanded preexisting memory clonotypes. Challenge samples were subjected to bulk sequencing for only a couple of patients with many gluten-specific T cells. Across about 7 patients, roughly 12-45% of single-cell TCR-alpha/beta clonotypes at the latest time point were also found at baseline, with roughly 52-56% being obtained from bulk data. Increased clonal expansion on day 6 was shown by a lower sample-corrected Shannon diversity of circulating gluten-specific T cells.

Blood cells were gated as tetramer-binding CD4+ effector-memory gut-homing T cells: CD3+, CD45RA-, CD62L-, integrin beta7+, with lineage markers excluded. A 14-day oral dietary gluten challenge was undertaken by treated celiac disease patients on a gluten-free diet so that recall of gluten-specific T cells could be studied. Sorting was done on an Aria II cell sorter as single cells, plus in bulk whenever tetramer-positive cells were relatively numerous. Before staining, peripheral blood mononuclear cells were isolated using Ficoll density gradient centrifugation and then cryopreserved. Before tetramer-binding CD4+ T cells were sorted, thawed cells were stained with a pool of PE-conjugated HLA-DQ:gluten tetramers presenting immunodominant gluten epitopes. After HLA-DQ:gluten tetramer staining, the blood samples went through tetramer-based enrichment. The method behind the library was 5' RACE. The sequencing machine was an Illumina MiSeq. A modified SMART protocol was used for preparation of bulk TCR libraries. Per the source publication's procedure: Selected pRESTO steps were used to preprocess the reads, and IMGT/HighV-QUEST was used to assign V, D, J genes and CDR3 junctions. A bulk sequence was kept only when the sequence appeared in at least two replicates with 10 or more cumulative reads. Repertoire diversity was estimated with an undersampling-corrected Shannon index in samples with more than 20 cells. TCRdb's own reprocessing of the public reads used fastp at Q25 and MiXCR and kept productive beta chains. Every CDR3 protein is listed once, alongside the most common genes and DNA of its rows. TCRdb's processing, not the study's, gives the V and J calls here. Across this sample there are approximately 250 distinct CDR3 sequences, with 8.8% seen only once. The ten largest clones take up over 35% of the sample.

This clonotype is medium-sized (0.01 to 0.1%) in its sample. Base qualities are not recorded, but no much larger clone differs from it by a single base. This specimen was gluten-specific CD4+ T cells sorted from blood using tetramers, taken at baseline or on day 6, 14 or 28 of gluten challenge (not recorded which). The sequence was collected from a female donor with celiac disease.

CDR3 loop: CASGGLGSAEQYF. The DNA reads TGTGCCAGCGGCGGGCTAGGGTCGGCCGAGCAGTACTTC. The receptor chain draws on TRBV13 and TRBJ2-7; 5 matching bases give a weak D call of TRBD2. CDR1 is given as PRHDT and CDR2 as FYEKMQ, both from the germline V gene (reference sequence). From its cysteine to its phenylalanine, the CDR3 spans 13 amino acids. CDR3 DNA is the only sequence kept; it has 39 bases, read in frame from the first base. The junction shows trimming of 8 bases on V and 6 bases on J, plus 17 bases between the germline ends.